Shown below are 31 T cell receptor beta chains from a single sample sequenced in a study of T cells after yellow fever vaccination. TCRdb reprocessed the 5' RACE reads via MiXCR and lists one record per CDR3 protein. This sample has some 400,000 distinct CDR3 sequences, with 18% found just once. Sequencing was performed on PBMCs, taken before the yellow fever booster vaccination. All receptors derive from a man between 18 and 29 years old who received the YFV17D yellow fever vaccine.

The CDR3 protein is CASSPRASGSNEQFF. CDR3 DNA sequence: TGTGCCAGCAGCCCCCGGGCTAGCGGGTCGAATGAGCAGTTCTTC. This rearrangement joins TRBV4-2 to TRBJ2-1, with 8 bases fitting TRBD2. V shed 4 bases and J 7 bases; nucleotides not matched to a gene: 9. This CDR3 spans 15 amino acids. The germline V gene has CDR1 LGHNA and CDR2 YNFKEQ.

This clonotype has more than one count but fewer than ten. This chain uses TRBV12-3 or TRBV12-4 with TRBJ1-2; D gene ambiguous. Trimming shortened V by 3 bases and J by 3 bases, and 11 bases separated the two germline ends. The CDR3 is made up of 14 amino acids. The CDR3 here is CASSFLRRDYGYTF. The CDR3 coding sequence is TGTGCCAGCAGTTTTCTTCGTAGAGACTATGGCTACACCTTC.

The J gene is TRBJ2-2, the V gene TRBV4-1; D is unclear. The ends were cut back, 3 bases at V and 7 bases at J, with 6 bases in the middle. Germline CDR1 is MGHRA and CDR2 is YSYEKL. This CDR3 contains 12 residues. The CDR3 DNA reads as TGCGCCAGCAGCCATGTCATCGGGGAGCTGTTTTTT. Translating it yields CASSHVIGELFF.

The chain joins TRBV10-3 to TRBJ1-5; 8 bases match TRBD1. V dropped 6 bases and J dropped 3; count of bases not matched to a gene: 10. Germline CDR1 reads ENHRY; CDR2 reads SYGVKD. The CDR3 has 16 residues. The CDR3 DNA follows: TGTGCCATCAGCCCGGACAGGGAGGGGTTCAATCAGCCCCAGCATTTT. Its translation is CAISPDREGFNQPQHF.

The V gene is TRBV6-5, the J gene TRBJ2-3; 8 nucleotides line up with TRBD1. V lost 6 bases to trimming and J lost 3 bases; unmatched junction nucleotides: 5. This CDR3 comprises 14 residues. CDR1 is MNHEY and CDR2 is SVGAGI in the germline V gene. CDR3 loop: CASRAGQATDTQYF. The CDR3 DNA sequence: TGTGCCAGCAGGGCGGGACAGGCGACAGATACGCAGTATTTT.

This clonotype was seen a handful of times. The CDR3 nucleotides read TGTGCCAGCAGTGAAGCGCTCGGGAGACGTAATTCACCCCTCCACTTT. Translating gives CASSEALGRRNSPLHF. The chain is built from TRBV6-1 and TRBJ1-6; D unresolved. Trimming took 0 bases from V and 6 from J, leaving 12 bases between them. The CDR3 has 16 residues. Per the germline V gene, CDR1 is MNHNS and CDR2 is SASEGT.

This clonotype was counted a few times. V is TRBV20-1 and J is TRBJ2-3, with 12 nucleotides matching TRBD2. The germline gives CDR1 DFQATT, CDR2 SNEGSKA (reference sequence). The CDR3 has 18 amino acids. V trimming: 0 bases; J trimming: 5 bases; junction bases outside the gene matches: 12. The CDR3 DNA sequence: TGCAGTGCTAGAGATCCTCACGCTAGCGGGGGGGCAGGAGATACGCAGTATTTT. This gives the protein CSARDPHASGGAGDTQYF.

The rearrangement links TRBV29-1 to TRBJ1-5; D uncertain. Germline V gives CDR1 SQVTM, CDR2 ANQGSEA. V lost 4 bases, J lost 6 bases, and 13 bases lay in between. The CDR3 runs to 13 residues. This CDR3 is CSVVKTEGQPQHF. CDR3 DNA: TGCAGCGTTGTAAAGACCGAAGGTCAGCCCCAGCATTTT.

This clonotype came up a few times. CDR3: CATSKTGANTGELFF. CDR3 nucleotides: TGTGCCACCAGTAAGACTGGAGCGAACACCGGGGAGCTGTTTTTT. V gene TRBV24-1 combines with J gene TRBJ2-2; D is unclear. This CDR3 region has 15 residues. Germline V gene lookup returns CDR1 KGHDR and CDR2 SFDVKD. Trimming took off 6 bases at V and 0 bases at J, with 10 bases between the two ends.

The rearrangement uses TRBV6-2 or TRBV6-3 and TRBJ1-4; D remains ambiguous. Trimming cost V 4 bases and J 5 bases, with 17 bases left between them. Germline CDR1 MNHEY, CDR2 SVGEGT. The CDR3 spans 16 residues. The CDR3, as DNA: TGTGCCAGCAGTTTTTTCGGACCGGGATCGAATGAAAAACTGTTTTTT. Translating gives CASSFFGPGSNEKLFF.

The chain links TRBV7-2 to TRBJ1-1; TRBD1 is a possible D gene (5 bases). Germline CDR1 and CDR2: SGHTA and FQGNSA. This CDR3 has 15 residues. Deletions cut 1 base from V and 4 bases from J, with 13 bases between. The CDR3 region has the DNA TGTGCCAGCAGCTTAGTCCGGGGGAGGGGCACTGAAGCTTTCTTT. This encodes CASSLVRGRGTEAFF.

This clonotype was seen only a few times. The V gene is TRBV19, the J gene TRBJ2-5; D ambiguous. The CDR3 has 13 residues. Germline assignment: CDR1 LNHDA and CDR2 SQIVND (reference sequence). The V and J ends lost 6 bases and 4 bases respectively, with 12 bases between them. CDR3 amino acids: CASSPALGETQYF. The CDR3, as DNA: TGTGCCAGTAGCCCGGCCCTAGGAGAGACCCAGTACTTC.

The chain uses TRBV7-2 and TRBJ1-6; unclear D gene. V was cut by 1 base and J by 0 bases, with 10 bases left in between. Germline CDR1 reads SGHTA; CDR2 reads FQGNSA. CDR3 length: 17 amino acids. This CDR3 reads CASSLVSLGSYNSPLHF. The CDR3 DNA reads as TGTGCCAGCAGCTTAGTTTCGTTGGGCTCCTATAATTCACCCCTCCACTTT.

This clonotype was observed a handful of times. The V and J genes are TRBV5-1 and TRBJ2-2; the D gene is possibly TRBD1 (5 bases). V was clipped by 9 bases and J by 5 bases, with 17 bases between them. Germline V gives CDR1 SGHRS, CDR2 YFSETQ. The CDR3 covers 14 residues. The CDR3 is CATYWGPGTGELFF. The CDR3 DNA sequence: TGCGCCACCTACTGGGGCCCCGGGACCGGGGAGCTGTTTTTT.

The V gene is TRBV7-2, the J gene TRBJ2-3; 9 bases are shared with TRBD1. The CDR3 length is 15 residues. The J segment lost 4 bases and the V segment lost 5 bases, leaving 7 bases of the junction unmatched. The germline gives CDR1 SGHTA, CDR2 FQGNSA. The CDR3 sequence is CASSGYTGGADTQYF. The CDR3 DNA is TGTGCCAGCAGCGGATACACAGGGGGCGCAGATACGCAGTATTTT.

CDR3 in amino acids: CASSRDRRAITVYGYTF. Here the CDR3 DNA reads TGTGCCAGCAGCCGGGACAGAAGAGCAATAACGGTCTATGGCTACACCTTC. J is TRBJ1-2 and V is TRBV5-6; 7 positions agree with TRBD1. The CDR3 has 17 residues. In germline, CDR1 is SGHDT, CDR2 YYEEEE. Germline trimming cut 4 bases from V and 4 bases from J; bases unmatched to any gene: 16.

V is TRBV12-3 or TRBV12-4 and J is TRBJ2-5, with 7 nucleotides matching TRBD2. The CDR3 is made up of 15 amino acids. The trim removed 6 bases at V and 3 bases at J, leaving 10 bases unmatched. CDR3 coding DNA: TGTGCCAGCAGCTCGGGAGCGGGGAGGAAAGAGACCCAGTACTTC. Amino acids: CASSSGAGRKETQYF.

The rearrangement uses TRBV10-3 and TRBJ1-5; no firm D call. The CDR3 runs to 16 residues. Between the trimmed V and J ends, which lost 3 bases and 1 base, there was a span of 13 bases. Germline-derived CDR1 and CDR2 are ENHRY and SYGVKD. The CDR3 protein is CAISDSLGGSNQPQHF. CDR3 coding DNA: TGTGCCATCAGTGACTCCTTGGGAGGGAGCAATCAGCCCCAGCATTTT.

The V and J genes are TRBV12-3 or TRBV12-4 and TRBJ1-5, with D perhaps matching TRBD1 (5 bases). The CDR3 loop spans 15 amino acids. The V end was cut by 6 bases, the J end by 0 bases, with 12 bases between. CDR3 residues: CASRTGTASNQPQHF. For the CDR3, the DNA is TGTGCCAGCAGAACCGGGACGGCTAGCAATCAGCCCCAGCATTTT.

The gene calls are TRBV5-1 and TRBJ1-1; TRBD1 might be the D (5 bases). The germline V gene has CDR1 SGHRS and CDR2 YFSETQ. The CDR3 sequence is 15 residues long. The ends were cut back, 0 bases at V and 7 bases at J, with 16 bases in the middle. CDR3 in DNA: TGCGCCAGCAGCTTGGGAACGGGGGAAACCAATGAAGCTTTCTTT. Its translation: CASSLGTGETNEAFF. The full variable domain, in which reference TRBV5-1 and TRBJ1-1 provide the parts outside the CDR3, is KAGVTQTPRYLIKTRGQQVTLSCSPISGHRSVSWYQQTPGQGLQFLFEYFSETQRNKGNFPGRFSGRQFSNSRSEMNVSTLELGDSALYLCASSLGTGETNEAFFGQGTRLTVV.

Only a few counts were recorded for this clonotype. The chain carries TRBV18 and TRBJ2-1, with TRBD1 identical over 8 bases. Germline loops: CDR1 KGHSH, CDR2 LQKENI. V was clipped by 6 bases and J by 5 bases; unmatched bases: 12. There are 16 residues in the CDR3. The CDR3 reads CASSPNQGAIHNEQFF. CDR3 in DNA: TGTGCCAGCTCCCCGAATCAGGGGGCGATCCACAATGAGCAGTTCTTC.

This clonotype was detected only a few times. This rearrangement joins TRBV20-1 to TRBJ1-2; maybe TRBD1 (5 bases). The germline CDR1 and CDR2 sequences are DFQATT and SNEGSKA (reference sequence). Trimming left V 1 base short and J 0 bases short, with 12 bases between. CDR3 size: 15 residues. In DNA form, the CDR3 reads TGCAGTGCTAGAGTCAGGGATGAGACTAACTATGGCTACACCTTC. It specifies CSARVRDETNYGYTF.

The chain employs TRBV7-9 and TRBJ2-5, with 10 bases identical to TRBD2. V was pared by 4 bases and J by 5 bases, with 7 bases of the junction left unmatched. The CDR3 extends over 15 amino acids. Germline-derived CDR1 and CDR2 are SEHNR and FQNEAQ (reference sequence). CDR3 sequence (DNA): TGTGCCAGCAGCTCCACCCGAGCGGGGGGGGAGACCCAGTACTTC. Translated: CASSSTRAGGETQYF.

This clonotype was detected only once. The chain recombines TRBV5-6 with TRBJ1-5; 7 bases match TRBD1. This CDR3 region has 16 residues. J lost 1 base, V lost 3 bases, and 7 bases had no gene match. Germline loops: CDR1 SGHDT, CDR2 YYEEEE. This CDR3 is CASSSIDRASNQPQHF. CDR3 DNA: TGTGCCAGCAGCTCGATTGACAGGGCCAGCAATCAGCCCCAGCATTTT.

This clonotype was seen a few times. This chain connects TRBV9 to TRBJ2-5, with TRBD2 matching over 11 bases. The CDR3 totals 16 residues. V lost 4 bases to trimming and J lost 2 bases; unmatched junction nucleotides: 7. Germline-derived CDR1 and CDR2 are SGDLS and YYNGEE. The CDR3 loop reads CASSSMTSGAQETQYF. In nucleotides, the CDR3 is TGTGCCAGCAGCTCCATGACTAGCGGGGCACAAGAGACCCAGTACTTC.

The chain couples TRBV4-3 to TRBJ1-4; D gene uncertain. The V gene lost 1 base and the J gene lost 8 bases, with 8 bases spanning the gap. Germline CDR1 reads LGHNA; CDR2 reads YSLEER. The CDR3 sequence is 13 residues long. The CDR3 sequence: CASSQATLEKLFF. CDR3 nucleotide sequence: TGCGCCAGCAGCCAAGCGACTTTGGAAAAACTGTTTTTT.

This clonotype was observed a few times. The rearrangement joins TRBV20-1 to TRBJ2-1; D gene uncertain. Germline CDR1 reads DFQATT; CDR2 reads SNEGSKA (reference sequence). Deletions cut 2 bases from V and 2 bases from J, with 10 bases between. The CDR3 sequence is 14 residues long. The DNA of the CDR3 is TGCAGTGCTAGAACTGGCGGAGCCTACAATGAGCAGTTCTTC. Protein sequence: CSARTGGAYNEQFF.

Of note for this clonotype: The junction departs from germline at one end; a sequencing error may be responsible. The J gene is TRBJ2-1, the V gene TRBV7-3; D is unresolved. The CDR3 is 15 amino acids. CDR1 and CDR2 from the germline V gene are SGHTA and FQGTGA. CDR3 region: CASSMSTHSQNLSVF. CDR3 nucleotide sequence: TGTGCCAGCAGTATGAGTACGCACTCTCAGAACCTTTCTGTCTTC.

The chain employs TRBV29-1 and TRBJ2-7; either TRBD1 or TRBD2 may fit D (5 bases each). CDR3 length: 13 residues. V lost 5 bases and J lost 3, with 14 bases in between. CDR1 and CDR2 (germline): SQVTM, ANQGSEA. The CDR3 region is CSVRDQWSYEQYF. The CDR3 coding sequence is TGCAGCGTTCGGGACCAATGGAGCTACGAGCAGTACTTC.

A few counts support this clonotype. V and J are TRBV4-1 and TRBJ2-7; D unclear. CDR1 is MGHRA, CDR2 YSYEKL, per germline. Trimming shortened V by 3 bases and J by 3 bases, and 9 bases separated the two germline ends. The CDR3 runs to 13 residues. CDR3 in amino acids: CASSHRTGYEQYV. DNA for the CDR3: TGCGCCAGCAGCCACCGAACCGGCTACGAGCAGTACGTC.

This clonotype was seen more than once but under ten times. The chain uses TRBV24-1 and TRBJ2-5; 11 positions match TRBD2. This CDR3 spans 15 amino acids. V was clipped by 0 bases and J by 4 bases; unmatched bases: 0. Per the germline V gene, CDR1 is KGHDR and CDR2 is SFDVKD. In nucleotides, the CDR3 is TGTGCCACCAGTGATTTGACTAGCGGGGGAGAGACCCAGTACTTC. Translation gives CATSDLTSGGETQYF.